The sequence of this T cell receptor beta chain was determined in a study of T-cell reconstitution after alpha-beta-depleted transplantation in children. Points from the study as a whole: T-cell numbers and diversity one year post-transplant derived largely from freshly generated T cells.

This CDR3 has 14 residues. With 5 bases removed from V and 8 bases from J, the gap between germline ends came to 18 bases. Per germline, CDR1 SGHKS and CDR2 YYEKEE (reference sequence). In its sample, this clonotype was seen a few times. The target antigen is unknown. Unique molecular identifiers were incorporated into the prepared TCRbeta library. MiXCR, applied by TCRdb to the PCR reads, yields one record per CDR3 protein. The sample has approximately 130,000 distinct CDR3 sequences, about 9.9% seen once. The rearrangement links TRBV5-5 to TRBJ2-3; the D gene is possibly TRBD2 (5 bases). This clonotype was sampled from a girl under three years old who had a stem cell transplant for combined immunodeficiency, so the T cells may come from the graft donor. The sample was PBMCs, mostly from graft donor cells, taken 180 days after TCRalphabeta/CD19-depleted stem cell transplant. The CDR3 bases are TGTGCCAGCAGTCTGACCACACGAGGAGGTACGCAGTATTTT. Its protein is CASSLTTRGGTQYF.